This T cell receptor (beta chain) was recorded in a study of T cell changes during pregnancy in multiple sclerosis. Germline CDR1 is KGHSH and CDR2 is LQKENI. The CDR3 contains 17 residues. With 5 bases removed from V and 2 bases from J, the gap between germline ends came to 18 bases. Generated by immunoSEQ multiplex PCR, the TCRdb table keeps only in-frame clones and is missing some. The sample lists tens of thousands of clones; 92% were seen once. Sequenced here: CD4+ T cells from peripheral blood mononuclear cells, sampled after pregnancy. This clonotype was sampled from a female donor in good health, enrolled as a control in a pregnancy study. This rearrangement joins TRBV18 to TRBJ2-2; tentative D call: TRBD2 (6 bases). Here the CDR3 DNA reads TGTGCCAGCTCATCCTACTTAGCGGAGTATAACACCGGGGAGCTGTTTTTT. Its protein product is CASSSYLAEYNTGELFF.